The 28 T cell receptor beta chains listed next were all sequenced from one sample in a study of graft-versus-host responses after intestinal transplantation. Only in-frame clones appear in the TCRdb table, and some are missing; sequencing was by immunoSEQ multiplex PCR. The sample records more than 55,000 clones, about 90% being singletons. The source material was PBMCs, sampled 26 days after transplant. The origin of the receptors is a human patient who received an intestinal transplant, so some T cells may come from the graft donor.

This clone was observed a few times. The rearrangement uses TRBV4-1 and TRBJ2-3, with D possibly TRBD2 on 6 matching bases. V was cut by 5 bases and J by 3 bases, with 18 bases left in between. CDR3 length: 16 residues. The V gene's germline CDR1 is MGHRA and CDR2 YSYEKL. Here the CDR3 reads CASSAIGSPMTDTQYF. CDR3 DNA sequence: TGCGCCAGCAGCGCCATCGGGAGCCCTATGACAGATACGCAGTATTTT.

The chain employs TRBV18 and TRBJ1-5; TRBD1 matches at 8 bases. In germline, CDR1 is KGHSH, CDR2 LQKENI. The CDR3 sequence is 15 residues long. J was trimmed by 4 bases and V by 6 bases; bases with no gene match: 8. The CDR3 region has the DNA TGTGCCAGCTCTCTCGGACAGGGACAGAATCAGCCCCAGCATTTT. Translated: CASSLGQGQNQPQHF. Together with reference TRBV18 and TRBJ1-5, the CDR3 gives the full variable domain: NAGVMQNPRHLVRRRGQEARLRCSPMKGHSHVYWYRQLPEEGLKFMVYLQKENIIDESGMPKERFSAEFPKEGPSILRIQQVVRGDSAAYFCASSLGQGQNQPQHFGDGTRLSIL.

The chain couples TRBV18 to TRBJ1-3; the match to TRBD1 covers 8 bases. V shed 3 bases and J 0 bases; nucleotides not matched to a gene: 7. Germline values: CDR1 KGHSH, CDR2 LQKENI. This CDR3 spans 17 amino acids. Written as DNA, the CDR3 is TGTGCCAGCTCACCTACAGGACAGGGCAACTCTGGAAACACCATATATTTT. It specifies CASSPTGQGNSGNTIYF.

The CDR3 bases are TGTGCCAGCAGCTTAGGTTACAGAAACACCGGGGAGCTGTTTTTT. It codes for CASSLGYRNTGELFF. The chain is built from TRBV11-2 and TRBJ2-2; D uncertain. Germline loops: CDR1 SGHAT, CDR2 FQNNGV. Trimming stripped 1 base from V and 2 bases from J, with 8 bases between. CDR3 length equals 15 residues.

CDR3 protein: CASTLRHGEKLFF. The CDR3, as DNA: TGTGCCAGCACCCTTAGACATGGTGAAAAACTGTTTTTT. The chain combines TRBV28 with TRBJ1-4; D not resolved. The germline V gene encodes CDR1 MDHEN and CDR2 SYDVKM. The CDR3 is 13 residues long. The V end was cut by 7 bases, the J end by 7 bases, with 13 bases between.

This clone was seen just once. This chain joins TRBV4-1 and TRBJ2-1; D is undetermined. The germline V and J ends were trimmed by 1 base and 4 bases, with 8 bases remaining between them. From germline, CDR1 is MGHRA and CDR2 YSYEKL. The CDR3 has 14 residues. Here the CDR3 DNA reads TGCGCCAGCAGCCAAGGGCCAGCGTACAATGAGCAGTTCTTC. This encodes CASSQGPAYNEQFF.

V gene TRBV13 combines with J gene TRBJ2-2, with 10 bases fitting TRBD2. This CDR3 has 16 amino acids. Losses at the gene ends were 4 bases for V and 4 bases for J; bases not matched to a gene: 6. CDR1 and CDR2 from the germline V gene are PRHDT and FYEKMQ (reference sequence). The CDR3 reads CASSYVAGGPTGELFF. CDR3 bases: TGTGCCAGCAGCTATGTAGCGGGGGGCCCCACCGGGGAGCTGTTTTTT.

This chain connects TRBV4-1 to TRBJ2-7; no definite D call. The length of the CDR3 is 15 residues. The germline V gene encodes CDR1 MGHRA and CDR2 YSYEKL. The V and J ends lost 4 bases and 0 bases respectively, with 13 bases between them. The CDR3 here is CASSPLVTSSYEQYF. The CDR3 coding sequence is TGCGCCAGCAGCCCTCTAGTGACGAGCTCCTACGAGCAGTACTTC.

V and J are TRBV6-5 and TRBJ1-3; TRBD1 might be the D (5 bases). CDR3 size: 14 residues. The V end was cut by 0 bases, the J end by 8 bases, with 11 bases between. Germline lookup yields CDR1 MNHEY and CDR2 SVGAGI. The CDR3 DNA follows: TGTGCCAGCAGTTACTCGTCGGGGGGGGACACCATATATTTT. Protein: CASSYSSGGDTIYF.

This rearrangement joins TRBV6-1 to TRBJ2-7; 10 bases fit TRBD1. CDR3 length equals 13 residues. With 6 bases clipped from V and 8 bases from J, the junction kept 7 bases outside the gene matches. From germline, CDR1 is MNHNS and CDR2 SASEGT. The CDR3: CASSAPGQGKQYF. CDR3 DNA sequence: TGTGCCAGCAGCGCACCGGGACAGGGGAAGCAGTACTTC.

This rearrangement joins TRBV29-1 to TRBJ2-7, with 7 bases that match TRBD1. Germline V gene sequence: CDR1 SQVTM, CDR2 ANQGSEA. V shed 7 bases, J shed 5 bases, and the junction held 14 bases outside the gene matches. The CDR3 consists of 14 residues. The CDR3 coding sequence is TGCAGCGGTGCAGCCACAGGGGTTTCGGACGAGCAGTACTTC. Translated, it gives CSGAATGVSDEQYF.

The gene calls are TRBV4-2 and TRBJ1-5, with TRBD1 as a possible D gene (5 bases). The V gene lost 0 bases and the J gene lost 7 bases, with 10 bases spanning the gap. The CDR3 is made up of 14 amino acids. Germline loops: CDR1 LGHNA, CDR2 YNFKEQ. CDR3 amino acids: CASSQDLGGQPQHF. The CDR3 DNA sequence: TGTGCCAGCAGCCAAGATTTGGGGGGACAGCCCCAGCATTTT.

The chain uses TRBV6-1 and TRBJ1-5, with no clear D. The V end lost 2 bases, the J end lost 2 bases, and 13 bases lay between the germline ends. Germline lookup yields CDR1 MNHNS and CDR2 SASEGT. This CDR3 has 16 amino acids. DNA of the CDR3: TGTGCCAGCAGTGAATTGATATACTTGGGCAATCAGCCCCAGCATTTT. Protein product: CASSELIYLGNQPQHF.

The CDR3: CASSEVVSPVDRRGTEAFF. The CDR3 bases are TGTGCCAGCAGTGAAGTAGTTTCTCCCGTGGACAGGCGAGGGACTGAAGCTTTCTTT. The chain carries TRBV6-1 and TRBJ1-1; the match to TRBD1 covers 7 bases. Germline V CDR1 and CDR2: MNHNS, SASEGT. The V gene end was trimmed by 1 base and the J gene end by 5 bases; junction bases not matched to a gene: 19. CDR3 length equals 19 residues.

A remark on this clone: Other DNA sequences in the sample encode the same CDR3. The J gene is TRBJ2-3, the V gene TRBV20-1; D is unresolved. This CDR3 has 10 residues. Trimming took off 6 bases at V and 3 bases at J, with 4 bases between the two ends. CDR1 and CDR2 from the germline V gene are DFQATT and SNEGSKA (reference sequence). The CDR3 loop reads CSATTDTQYF. The CDR3, as DNA: TGCAGTGCCACTACAGATACGCAGTATTTT.

V is TRBV30 and J is TRBJ2-1, with a weak D call TRBD2 (5 bases). CDR1 and CDR2 (germline): GTSNPN, SVGIG (reference sequence). CDR3 length: 14 residues. V shed 0 bases and J shed 7 bases, with 13 bases lying between them. CDR3 bases: TGTGCCTGGAGTGTACTAGGGCCCCAGAATGAGCAGTTCTTC. Its protein is CAWSVLGPQNEQFF. Looking up the rest from reference TRBV30 and TRBJ2-1 gives the full variable domain: SQTIHQWPATLVQPVGSPLSLECTVEGTSNPNLYWYRQAAGRGLQLLFYSVGIGQISSEVPQNLSASRPQDRQFILSSKKLLLSDSGFYLCAWSVLGPQNEQFFGPGTRLTVL.

This clone came up once. This rearrangement joins TRBV30 to TRBJ1-2; no clear D. V lost 0 bases and J 8 bases, leaving 13 bases between the germline ends. From germline, CDR1 is GTSNPN and CDR2 SVGIG (reference sequence). This CDR3 is 13 amino acids long. The CDR3 nucleotides are TGTGCCTGGAGTGTACTTGGAGCGGGAGGCTACACCTTC. Its protein product is CAWSVLGAGGYTF.

The rearrangement links TRBV4-1 to TRBJ1-1; D remains unclear. The ends were cut back, 1 base at V and 0 bases at J, with 9 bases in the middle. CDR3 length: 15 residues. Germline-derived CDR1 and CDR2 are MGHRA and YSYEKL. This CDR3 is CASSQVTGMNTEAFF. CDR3 sequence (DNA): TGCGCCAGCAGCCAAGTAACGGGAATGAACACTGAAGCTTTCTTT.

This clone was recorded a few times. J is TRBJ1-5 and V is TRBV19, with D possibly being TRBD1 (5 bases). The CDR3 loop spans 12 amino acids. Germline assignment: CDR1 LNHDA and CDR2 SQIVND (reference sequence). V was trimmed by 8 bases and J by 0 bases, leaving 5 bases between them. DNA for the CDR3: TGTGCCAGTGACAGTAGCAATCAGCCCCAGCATTTT. Translating it yields CASDSSNQPQHF.

The genes are TRBV5-6 and TRBJ1-2; TRBD1 aligns across 10 bases. Per the germline V gene, CDR1 is SGHDT and CDR2 is YYEEEE. V was pared by 5 bases and J by 7 bases, with 5 bases of the junction left unmatched. The CDR3 is 13 amino acids. The CDR3: CASRSGTGVGYTF. CDR3 nucleotide sequence: TGTGCCAGCAGATCCGGGACAGGGGTTGGCTACACCTTC.

J is TRBJ1-2 and V is TRBV7-9; 9 nucleotides agree with TRBD1. CDR3 length equals 15 residues. Per germline, CDR1 SEHNR and CDR2 FQNEAQ (reference sequence). V was clipped by 4 bases and J by 4 bases; unmatched bases: 7. CDR3 residues: CASSSGQGSIYGYTF. For the CDR3, the DNA is TGTGCCAGCAGCTCAGGACAGGGGAGTATCTATGGCTACACCTTC.

The chain carries TRBV6-1 and TRBJ2-3; D unresolved. Germline V gives CDR1 MNHNS, CDR2 SASEGT. V was pared by 5 bases and J by 2 bases, with 8 bases between. CDR3 length: 13 residues. The DNA of the CDR3 is TGTGCCAGCAGTTCATCCAACACAGATACGCAGTATTTT. Its translation is CASSSSNTDTQYF.

The V call is TRBV2, the J call TRBJ2-7, with 14 positions matching TRBD2. J gave up 4 bases and V 7 bases, and 6 bases lay outside the gene matches. Germline assignment: CDR1 SNHLY and CDR2 FYNNEI. The CDR3 is 15 residues long. CDR3 loop: CASTHGTSGGYEQYF. The CDR3 bases are TGTGCCAGCACCCATGGGACTAGCGGGGGTTACGAGCAGTACTTC.

The chain couples TRBV5-1 to TRBJ2-2; 8 bases agree with TRBD1. Germline V lookup: CDR1 SGHRS, CDR2 YFSETQ. The CDR3 is 15 residues long. V shed 4 bases, J shed 1 base, and the junction held 3 bases outside the gene matches. CDR3 in DNA: TGCGCCAGCAGCCCTGGACAGGGGAACACCGGGGAGCTGTTTTTT. It specifies CASSPGQGNTGELFF.

The DNA of the CDR3 is TGTGCCAGCAGCTTCGGGGACAGGTTTCAAGGGAATCAGCCCCAGCATTTT. This sequence encodes CASSFGDRFQGNQPQHF. The chain carries TRBV7-9 and TRBJ1-5, with 8 positions matching TRBD1. The CDR3 is 17 amino acids. Per germline, CDR1 SEHNR and CDR2 FQNEAQ (reference sequence). The J segment lost 4 bases and the V segment lost 3 bases, leaving 11 bases of the junction unmatched.

The CDR3 sequence is CASSHGPGQGGLSEQFF. The CDR3 DNA reads TGCGCCAGCAGCCATGGCCCCGGACAGGGCGGCCTCAGTGAGCAGTTCTTC. V and J are TRBV4-3 and TRBJ2-1; TRBD1 agrees at 8 bases. The CDR3 sequence is 17 residues long. J gave up 9 bases and V 3 bases, and 16 bases lay outside the gene matches. Per the germline V gene, CDR1 is LGHNA and CDR2 is YSLEER.

This clone occurred once. The CDR3 spells CASSLGGQSSNYGYTF. The CDR3 nucleotides are TGTGCCAGCAGCTTAGGGGGACAGAGCTCTAACTATGGCTACACCTTC. This chain uses TRBV7-9 with TRBJ1-2, with TRBD1 matching over 7 bases. CDR3 size: 16 residues. Germline V gives CDR1 SEHNR, CDR2 FQNEAQ (reference sequence). Trimming took 1 base from V and 0 from J; bases not matched to a gene: 5.

The chain couples TRBV7-9 to TRBJ2-5; possibly TRBD2 for D (7 bases). The V and J ends lost 4 bases and 4 bases respectively, with 25 bases between them. Germline V CDR1 and CDR2: SEHNR, FQNEAQ (reference sequence). The CDR3 is 18 residues long. The CDR3 region is CASSSQRDTRRGAETQYF. In DNA, the CDR3 is TGTGCCAGCAGCTCCCAGCGGGACACCCGCCGAGGGGCAGAGACCCAGTACTTC.